These T cell receptor beta chains were read from a single sample in a study of T-cell reconstitution after alpha-beta-depleted transplantation in children. One entry per CDR3 protein results from TCRdb running MiXCR on the PCR reads. The sample has 750,000 to 950,000 distinct CDR3 sequences, roughly 15% seen once. Sample: PBMCs, mostly from graft donor cells, taken 360 days after TCRalphabeta/CD19-depleted stem cell transplant. The source is a male patient younger than 18 who had a stem cell transplant for acute lymphoblastic leukemia, so the T cells may come from the graft donor. Each CDR3 is given without its conserved first and last residue. The order of the fields is CDR3 protein, V gene.

ASSQAGQGPPGNTIY,TRBV3-1
SASSGAQNIQY,TRBV20-1
ASSLQTGGDTQY,TRBV5-1
ASTPLGLASYNEQF,TRBV4-1
AIGWTSGETQY,TRBV10-3
ASSIAGLAVYKNIQY,TRBV7-2
ASSLPRGSGRDTQY,TRBV7-8
ARDRGLDTEAF,TRBV2
ATRELGTGNSGNTIY,TRBV15
SAPTSGRAYEQY,TRBV20-1
ASSRRSFRTSGWNTGELF,TRBV3-1
ASSLRFHRVHSGNTIY,TRBV12-3/TRBV12-4
ATWRDTQY,TRBV2
ASSLSSSGGGDTQY,TRBV27